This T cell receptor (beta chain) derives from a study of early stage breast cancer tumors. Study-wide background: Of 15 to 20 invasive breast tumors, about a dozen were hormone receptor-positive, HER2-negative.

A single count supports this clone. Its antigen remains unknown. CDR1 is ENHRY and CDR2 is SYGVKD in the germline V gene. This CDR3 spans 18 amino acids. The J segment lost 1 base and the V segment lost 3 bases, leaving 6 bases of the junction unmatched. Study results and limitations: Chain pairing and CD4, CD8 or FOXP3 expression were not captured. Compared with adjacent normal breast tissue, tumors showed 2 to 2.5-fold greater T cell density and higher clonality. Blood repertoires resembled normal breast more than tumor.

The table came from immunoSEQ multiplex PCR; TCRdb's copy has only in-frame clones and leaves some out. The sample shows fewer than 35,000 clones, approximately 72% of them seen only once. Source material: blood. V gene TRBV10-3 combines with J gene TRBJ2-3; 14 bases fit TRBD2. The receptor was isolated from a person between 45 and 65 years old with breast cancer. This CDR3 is CAISDPMGLAGGTDTQYF. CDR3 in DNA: TGTGCCATCAGTGACCCCATGGGACTAGCGGGGGGCACAGATACGCAGTATTTT.